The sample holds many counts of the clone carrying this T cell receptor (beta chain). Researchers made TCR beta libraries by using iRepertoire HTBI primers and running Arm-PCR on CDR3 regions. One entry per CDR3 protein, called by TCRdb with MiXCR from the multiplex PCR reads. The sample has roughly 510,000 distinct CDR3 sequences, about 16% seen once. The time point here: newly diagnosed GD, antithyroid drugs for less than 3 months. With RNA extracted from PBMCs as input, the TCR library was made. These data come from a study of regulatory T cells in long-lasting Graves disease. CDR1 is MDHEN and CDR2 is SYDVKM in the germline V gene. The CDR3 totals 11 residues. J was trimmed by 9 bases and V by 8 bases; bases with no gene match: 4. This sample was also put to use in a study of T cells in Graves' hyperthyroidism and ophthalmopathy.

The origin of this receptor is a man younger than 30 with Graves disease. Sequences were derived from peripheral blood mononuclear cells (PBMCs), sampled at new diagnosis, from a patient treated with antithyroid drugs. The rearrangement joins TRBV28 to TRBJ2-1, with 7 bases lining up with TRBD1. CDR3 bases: TGTGCCAGCTGGTGGACAGGTGAGCAGTTCTTC. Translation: CASWWTGEQFF.